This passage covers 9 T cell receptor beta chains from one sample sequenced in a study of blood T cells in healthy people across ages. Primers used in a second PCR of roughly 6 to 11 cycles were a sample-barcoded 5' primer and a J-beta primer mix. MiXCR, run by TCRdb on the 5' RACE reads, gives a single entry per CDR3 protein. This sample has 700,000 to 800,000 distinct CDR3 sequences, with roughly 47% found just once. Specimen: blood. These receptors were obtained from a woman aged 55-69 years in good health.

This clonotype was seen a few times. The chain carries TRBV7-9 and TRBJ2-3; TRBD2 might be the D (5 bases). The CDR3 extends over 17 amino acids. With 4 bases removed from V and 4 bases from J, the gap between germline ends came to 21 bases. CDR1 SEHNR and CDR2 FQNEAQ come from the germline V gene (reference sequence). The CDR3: CASSSIIGLPTSDTQYF. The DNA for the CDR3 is TGTGCCAGCAGCTCGATAATAGGACTTCCAACCTCAGATACGCAGTATTTT.

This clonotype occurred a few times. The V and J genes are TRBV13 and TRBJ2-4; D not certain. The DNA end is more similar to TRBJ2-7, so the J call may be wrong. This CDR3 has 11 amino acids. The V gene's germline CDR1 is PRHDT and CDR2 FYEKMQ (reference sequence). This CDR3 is CASSLGPEQYF. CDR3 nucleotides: TGTGCCAGCAGCTTAGGTCCCGAGCAGTACTTC.

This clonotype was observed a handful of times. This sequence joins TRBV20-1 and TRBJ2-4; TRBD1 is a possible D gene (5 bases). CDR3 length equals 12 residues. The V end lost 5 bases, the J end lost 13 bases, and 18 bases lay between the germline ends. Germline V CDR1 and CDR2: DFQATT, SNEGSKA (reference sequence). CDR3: CSAHYQGGQQYF. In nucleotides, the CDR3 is TGCAGTGCTCATTATCAGGGTGGGCAGCAGTACTTC.

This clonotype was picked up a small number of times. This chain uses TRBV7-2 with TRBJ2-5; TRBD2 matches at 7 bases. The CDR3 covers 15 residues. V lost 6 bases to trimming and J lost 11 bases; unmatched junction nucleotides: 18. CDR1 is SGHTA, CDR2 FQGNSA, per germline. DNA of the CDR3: TGTGCCAGCAGTAAGACCGGGACTAACACAATGAGGCAGTACTTC. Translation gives CASSKTGTNTMRQYF. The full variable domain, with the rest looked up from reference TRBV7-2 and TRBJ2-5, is GAGVSQSPSNKVTEKGKDVELRCDPISGHTALYWYRQSLGQGLEFLIYFQGNSAPDKSGLPSDRFSAERTGGSVSTLTIQRTQQEDSAVYLCASSKTGTNTMRQYFGPGTRLLVL.

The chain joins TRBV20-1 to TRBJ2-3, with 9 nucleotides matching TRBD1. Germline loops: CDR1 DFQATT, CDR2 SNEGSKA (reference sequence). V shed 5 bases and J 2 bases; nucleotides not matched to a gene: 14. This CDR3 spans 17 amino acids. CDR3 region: CSAPRLGGTGFTDTQYF. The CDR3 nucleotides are TGCAGTGCTCCCAGATTGGGGGGGACAGGGTTCACAGATACGCAGTATTTT.

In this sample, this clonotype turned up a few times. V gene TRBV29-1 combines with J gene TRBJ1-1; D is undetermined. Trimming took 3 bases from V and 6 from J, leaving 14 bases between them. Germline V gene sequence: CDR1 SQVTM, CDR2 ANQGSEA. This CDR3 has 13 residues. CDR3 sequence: CSVESRVRAEAFF. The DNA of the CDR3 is TGCAGCGTTGAGTCTAGGGTGAGGGCTGAAGCTTTCTTT.

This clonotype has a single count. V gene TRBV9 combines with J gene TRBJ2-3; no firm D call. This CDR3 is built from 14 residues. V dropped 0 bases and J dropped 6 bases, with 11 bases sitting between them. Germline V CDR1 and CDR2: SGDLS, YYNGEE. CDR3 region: CASSVGSRTDTQYF. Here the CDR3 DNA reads TGTGCCAGCAGCGTAGGAAGTCGGACGGATACGCAGTATTTT. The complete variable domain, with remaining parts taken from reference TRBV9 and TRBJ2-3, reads DSGVTQTPKHLITATGQRVTLRCSPRSGDLSVYWYQQSLDQGLQFLIQYYNGEERAKGNILERFSAQQFPDLHSELNLSSLELGDSALYFCASSVGSRTDTQYFGPGTRLTVL.

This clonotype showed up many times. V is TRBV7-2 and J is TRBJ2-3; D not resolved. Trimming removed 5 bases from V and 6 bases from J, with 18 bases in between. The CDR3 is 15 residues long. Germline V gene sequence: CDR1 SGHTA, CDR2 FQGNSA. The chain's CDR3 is CASSDRPSGGDTQYF. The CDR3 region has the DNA TGTGCCAGCAGCGACCGACCCTCGGGTGGGGATACGCAGTATTTT.

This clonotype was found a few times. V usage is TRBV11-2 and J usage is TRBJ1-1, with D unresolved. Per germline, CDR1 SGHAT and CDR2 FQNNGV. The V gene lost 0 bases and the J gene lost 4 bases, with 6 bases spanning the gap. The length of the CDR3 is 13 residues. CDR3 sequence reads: CASSLDSPTEAFF. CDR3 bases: TGTGCCAGCAGCTTAGATAGCCCCACTGAAGCTTTCTTT.